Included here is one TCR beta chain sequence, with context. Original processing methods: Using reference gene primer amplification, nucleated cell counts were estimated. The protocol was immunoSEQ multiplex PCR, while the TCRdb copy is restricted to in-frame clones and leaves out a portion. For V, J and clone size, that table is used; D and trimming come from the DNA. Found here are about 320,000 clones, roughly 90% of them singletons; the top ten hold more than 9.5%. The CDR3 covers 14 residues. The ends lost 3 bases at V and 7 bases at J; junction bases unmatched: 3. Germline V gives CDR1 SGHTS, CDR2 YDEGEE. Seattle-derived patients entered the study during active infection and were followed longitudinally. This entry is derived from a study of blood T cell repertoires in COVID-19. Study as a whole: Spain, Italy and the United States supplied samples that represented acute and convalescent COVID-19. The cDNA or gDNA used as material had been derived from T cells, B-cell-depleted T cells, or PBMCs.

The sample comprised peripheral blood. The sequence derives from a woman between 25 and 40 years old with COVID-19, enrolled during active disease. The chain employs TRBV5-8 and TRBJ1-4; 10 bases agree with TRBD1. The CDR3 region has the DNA TGTGCCAGCAGCTCGACAGGGGGCATTGAAAAACTGTTTTTT. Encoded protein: CASSSTGGIEKLFF.